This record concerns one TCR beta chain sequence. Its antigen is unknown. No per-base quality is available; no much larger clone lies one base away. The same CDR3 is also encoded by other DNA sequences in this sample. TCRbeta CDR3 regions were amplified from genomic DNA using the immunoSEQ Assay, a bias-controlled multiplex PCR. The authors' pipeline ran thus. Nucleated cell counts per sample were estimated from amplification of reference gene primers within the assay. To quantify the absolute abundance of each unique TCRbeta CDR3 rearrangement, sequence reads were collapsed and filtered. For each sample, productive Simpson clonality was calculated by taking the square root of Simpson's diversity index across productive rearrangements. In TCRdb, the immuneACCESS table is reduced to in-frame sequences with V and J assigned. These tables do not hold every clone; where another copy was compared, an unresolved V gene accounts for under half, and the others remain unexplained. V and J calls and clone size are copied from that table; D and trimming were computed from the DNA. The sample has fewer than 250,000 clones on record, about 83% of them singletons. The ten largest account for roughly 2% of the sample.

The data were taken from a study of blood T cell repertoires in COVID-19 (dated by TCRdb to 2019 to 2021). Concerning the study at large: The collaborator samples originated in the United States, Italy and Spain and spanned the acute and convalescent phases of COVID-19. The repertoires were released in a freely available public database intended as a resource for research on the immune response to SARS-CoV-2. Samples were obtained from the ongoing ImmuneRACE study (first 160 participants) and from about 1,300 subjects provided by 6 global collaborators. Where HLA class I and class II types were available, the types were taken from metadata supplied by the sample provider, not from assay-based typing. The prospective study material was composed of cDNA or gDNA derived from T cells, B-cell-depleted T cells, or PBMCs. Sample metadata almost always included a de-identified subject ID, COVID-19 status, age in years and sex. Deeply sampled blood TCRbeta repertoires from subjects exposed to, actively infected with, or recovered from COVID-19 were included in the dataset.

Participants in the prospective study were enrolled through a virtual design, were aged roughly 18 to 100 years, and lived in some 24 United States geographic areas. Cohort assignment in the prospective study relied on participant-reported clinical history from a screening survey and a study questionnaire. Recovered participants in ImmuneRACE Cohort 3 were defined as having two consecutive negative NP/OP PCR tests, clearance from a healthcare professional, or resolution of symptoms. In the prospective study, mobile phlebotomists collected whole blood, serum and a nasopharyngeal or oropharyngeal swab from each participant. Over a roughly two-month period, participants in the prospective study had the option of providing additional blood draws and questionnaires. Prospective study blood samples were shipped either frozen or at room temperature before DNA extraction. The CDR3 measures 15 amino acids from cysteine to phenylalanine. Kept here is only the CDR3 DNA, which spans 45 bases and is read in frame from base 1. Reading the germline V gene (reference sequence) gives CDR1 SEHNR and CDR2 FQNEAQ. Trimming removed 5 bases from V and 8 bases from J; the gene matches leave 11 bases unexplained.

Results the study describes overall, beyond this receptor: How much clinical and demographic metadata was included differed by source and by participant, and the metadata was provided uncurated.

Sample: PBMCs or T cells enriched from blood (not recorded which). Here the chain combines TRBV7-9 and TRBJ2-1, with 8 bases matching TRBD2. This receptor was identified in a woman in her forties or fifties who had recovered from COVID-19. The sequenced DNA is TGTGCCAGCAGCCCTCGACTAGCGTTGGCAGATGAGCAGTTCTTC. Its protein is CASSPRLALADEQFF.